This T cell receptor (beta chain) comes out of a study of identical twins. This CDR3 is built from 18 residues. Trimming took 6 bases from V and 1 from J; bases not matched to a gene: 16. Germline lookup yields CDR1 DFQATT and CDR2 SNEGSKA (reference sequence). From the 5' RACE reads, TCRdb called clonotypes with MiXCR, one entry per CDR3 protein. The top ten hold 1.5% to 2% of the sample, which has roughly 690,000 distinct CDR3 sequences, 5.5% to 7.5% seen once. This clonotype was detected a few times. Material for sequencing was naive T cells sorted from blood. This TCR was sampled from a man younger than 30 in good health. V and J are TRBV20-1 and TRBJ1-4, with 8 bases identical to TRBD1. The CDR3 loop reads CSATTRGLGFETNEKLFF. The CDR3 DNA reads as TGCAGTGCGACAACCAGGGGGCTAGGGTTTGAAACTAATGAAAAACTGTTTTTT.